Listed here are 20 T cell receptor beta chains from one sample, sequenced in a study of OX40 agonist ivuxolimab in advanced cancers. Assay: immunoSEQ multiplex PCR; the TCRdb copy retains only in-frame clones and omits some. The sample includes 40,000 to 50,000 clones, around nine tenths of them seen just once. This material consisted of CD4+ or CD8+ T cells sorted from blood, taken in a trial of the OX40 agonist ivuxolimab. All receptors come from an adult with an advanced solid tumor such as melanoma, head and neck, liver or kidney cancer.

The chain has TRBV13 and TRBJ2-1; D might be TRBD1 (6 bases). The CDR3 has 13 amino acids. Between the trimmed V and J ends, which lost 5 bases and 15 bases, there was a span of 20 bases. Germline CDR1 reads PRHDT; CDR2 reads FYEKMQ (reference sequence). The CDR3 DNA follows: TGTGCCAGCAGCGGGTACCAAGACAGGTCTGGGTTCTTC. Translating it yields CASSGYQDRSGFF.

This rearrangement joins TRBV4-2 to TRBJ2-3; D unclear. Germline V gene lookup returns CDR1 LGHNA and CDR2 YNFKEQ. The CDR3 has 17 amino acids. The germline V and J ends were trimmed by 0 bases and 0 bases, with 13 bases remaining between them. The CDR3 DNA reads TGTGCCAGCAGCCAAGAGGAGTGGGCGGCTAGCACAGATACGCAGTATTTT. It translates to CASSQEEWAASTDTQYF.

V and J are TRBV27 and TRBJ2-7, with D uncertain. Germline-derived CDR1 and CDR2 are MNHEY and SMNVEV (reference sequence). V dropped 3 bases and J dropped 6 bases, with 15 bases sitting between them. The CDR3 totals 14 residues. This CDR3 reads CASSFFPRAAEQYF. The CDR3 nucleotides are TGTGCCAGCAGTTTTTTTCCCCGGGCTGCCGAGCAGTACTTC.

This clone has only one observation. The J gene is TRBJ1-2, the V gene TRBV6-5; D ambiguous. This CDR3 contains 12 residues. Germline CDR1 is MNHEY and CDR2 is SVGAGI. Trimming cost V 7 bases and J 2 bases, with 8 bases left between them. The CDR3, as DNA: TGTGCCAGCAAGAGGGAGAACTATGGCTACACCTTC. Amino acid sequence: CASKRENYGYTF.

This chain links TRBV19 with TRBJ1-1; no clear D. This CDR3 has 14 residues. V was shortened by 5 bases and J by 3 bases, with 13 bases between the two germline ends. Germline values: CDR1 LNHDA, CDR2 SQIVND (reference sequence). The CDR3 nucleotides are TGTGCCAGTAGTCCGCCCCTGAGGGACACTGAAGCTTTCTTT. It yields the protein CASSPPLRDTEAFF. The full variable domain, in which reference TRBV19 and TRBJ1-1 provide the parts outside the CDR3, is DGGITQSPKYLFRKEGQNVTLSCEQNLNHDAMYWYRQDPGQGLRLIYYSQIVNDFQKGDIAEGYSVSREKKESFPLTVTSAQKNPTAFYLCASSPPLRDTEAFFGQGTRLTVV.

The chain couples TRBV28 to TRBJ2-1, with 10 bases matching TRBD2. CDR1 is MDHEN and CDR2 is SYDVKM in the germline V gene. This CDR3 comprises 15 residues. V was clipped by 3 bases and J by 7 bases; unmatched bases: 6. The CDR3 sequence is CASSFPVAGGNEQFF. CDR3 coding DNA: TGTGCCAGCAGTTTCCCAGTAGCGGGGGGTAATGAGCAGTTCTTC.

The V call is TRBV14, the J call TRBJ2-5, with D possibly being TRBD1 or TRBD2 (5 bases each). V was cut by 1 base and J by 5 bases, with 14 bases left in between. Germline CDR1 SGHDN, CDR2 FVKESK. This CDR3 has 15 amino acids. The CDR3 spells CASSQVPGRLETQYF. CDR3 coding DNA: TGTGCCAGCAGCCAAGTGCCAGGGAGATTGGAGACCCAGTACTTC.

This chain links TRBV10-1 with TRBJ1-5, with D possibly being TRBD1 (5 bases). The germline V gene encodes CDR1 WNHNN and CDR2 SYGVQD (reference sequence). This CDR3 contains 17 residues. With 8 bases removed from V and 0 bases from J, the gap between germline ends came to 20 bases. Here the CDR3 reads CASPFPLMGRSNQPQHF. CDR3 nucleotides: TGCGCCAGCCCGTTCCCACTCATGGGACGTAGCAATCAGCCCCAGCATTTT.

The chain carries TRBV5-5 and TRBJ2-7; D is undetermined. Germline CDR1 is SGHKS and CDR2 is YYEKEE (reference sequence). Trimming removed 1 base at V and 6 bases at J, with 11 bases between. The CDR3 is 13 residues long. CDR3 amino acids: CASSLFSLGEQYF. CDR3 in DNA: TGTGCCAGCAGCTTGTTTAGTCTGGGCGAGCAGTACTTC.

This clone appeared once. The rearrangement links TRBV7-8 to TRBJ2-5, with 8 positions matching TRBD2. With V trimmed by 4 bases and J by 5 bases, 12 bases remained unmatched. There are 16 residues in the CDR3. Germline V CDR1 and CDR2: SGHVS, FQNEAQ. CDR3 loop: CASSSKLAVALETQYF. The CDR3 bases are TGTGCCAGCAGCTCGAAACTAGCGGTGGCTTTGGAGACCCAGTACTTC.

In its sample, this clone was seen a few times. This chain links TRBV2 with TRBJ1-3; no firm D call. V was trimmed by 4 bases and J by 1 base, leaving 11 bases between them. The germline V gene has CDR1 SNHLY and CDR2 FYNNEI. This CDR3 is built from 15 residues. CDR3 nucleotides: TGTGCCAGCAGTGGCCTCCCGGTTTCTGGAAACACCATATATTTT. Its protein is CASSGLPVSGNTIYF.

This chain joins TRBV27 and TRBJ2-3; TRBD1 aligns across 8 bases. The CDR3 covers 15 residues. Germline V CDR1 and CDR2: MNHEY, SMNVEV (reference sequence). Trimming removed 6 bases from V and 1 base from J; junction bases left unmatched: 6. The CDR3 sequence is CASSRRGRGTDTQYF. CDR3 bases: TGTGCCAGCAGCCGCAGGGGGCGGGGCACAGATACGCAGTATTTT.

CDR3 residues: CASSQDLISGTGAGAGYTF. The CDR3 coding sequence is TGCGCCAGCAGCCAAGATCTAATCTCGGGAACAGGGGCCGGTGCGGGCTACACCTTC. V usage is TRBV4-1 and J usage is TRBJ1-2, with 7 bases fitting TRBD1. The CDR3 has 19 amino acids. CDR1 is MGHRA and CDR2 is YSYEKL in the germline V gene. Losses at the gene ends were 0 bases for V and 8 bases for J; bases not matched to a gene: 21.

A few counts support this clone. The chain combines TRBV10-3 with TRBJ2-5; D could derive from TRBD1 or TRBD2 (5 bases each). This CDR3 is 17 amino acids long. Germline V CDR1 and CDR2: ENHRY, SYGVKD. V lost 3 bases and J lost 5, with 22 bases in between. CDR3 in amino acids: CAISDPTRGGRHETQYF. Written as DNA, the CDR3 is TGTGCCATCAGTGATCCTACTAGGGGCGGTAGGCACGAGACCCAGTACTTC.

This clone was detected once. V is TRBV7-2 and J is TRBJ2-3, with D maybe TRBD2 (7 bases). Germline V gene sequence: CDR1 SGHTA, CDR2 FQGNSA. This CDR3 region has 15 residues. With 2 bases removed from V and 5 bases from J, the gap between germline ends came to 14 bases. This CDR3 is CASSLWWEGGDTQYF. In nucleotides, the CDR3 is TGTGCCAGCAGCTTATGGTGGGAGGGGGGAGATACGCAGTATTTT.

V gene TRBV7-9 combines with J gene TRBJ2-3; 7 nucleotides match TRBD1. Germline trimming cut 10 bases from V and 3 bases from J; bases unmatched to any gene: 4. Germline CDR1 reads SEHNR; CDR2 reads FQNEAQ (reference sequence). The CDR3 has 12 residues. The CDR3 bases are TGTGCCAATGCCAGGGGGACAGATACGCAGTATTTT. The encoded protein is CANARGTDTQYF.

This clone has only a few counts. The rearrangement uses TRBV27 and TRBJ2-1; TRBD2 aligns across 8 bases. V lost 3 bases, J lost 6 bases, and 7 bases stayed unmatched. The V gene's germline CDR1 is MNHEY and CDR2 SMNVEV (reference sequence). CDR3 length: 15 residues. The CDR3 protein is CASSLRLAGPNEQFF. For the CDR3, the DNA is TGTGCCAGCAGTTTGCGGCTAGCGGGCCCCAATGAGCAGTTCTTC.

V usage is TRBV7-2 and J usage is TRBJ2-7, with a possible D match to TRBD2 (6 bases). The CDR3 consists of 12 residues. Per the germline V gene, CDR1 is SGHTA and CDR2 is FQGNSA. The V end was cut by 6 bases, the J end by 0 bases, with 6 bases between. The chain's CDR3 is CASRGGSYEQYF. In DNA, the CDR3 is TGTGCCAGCAGGGGGGGCTCCTACGAGCAGTACTTC.

The V gene is TRBV9, the J gene TRBJ1-1; D may be TRBD1 (6 bases). Germline values: CDR1 SGDLS, CDR2 YYNGEE. The germline V and J ends were trimmed by 5 bases and 4 bases, with 18 bases remaining between them. The CDR3 contains 15 residues. The CDR3 protein is CASRVGSGDGTEAFF. As DNA, the CDR3 is TGTGCCAGCAGGGTGGGATCAGGGGACGGCACTGAAGCTTTCTTT.

This clone has only one observation. This chain links TRBV4-3 with TRBJ2-7; the D is unclear. Germline V lookup: CDR1 LGHNA, CDR2 YSLEER. The length of the CDR3 is 13 residues. Deletions cut 0 bases from V and 3 bases from J, with 6 bases between. In nucleotides, the CDR3 is TGCGCCAGCAGCCAAGATCGGAGCTACGAGCAGTACTTC. As protein: CASSQDRSYEQYF.